This TCR beta chain was documented in a study of blood T cell repertoires in COVID-19. Study in general: Collection of acute and convalescent COVID-19 samples took place in the United States, Italy and Spain. PBMCs, B-cell-depleted T cells, or T cells provided the cDNA or gDNA that made up the material.

Profiling relied on immunoSEQ multiplex PCR, and the TCRdb table lists in-frame clones only, not all of them. The sample lists tens of thousands of clones, less than 85% seen once, with roughly 23% in the top ten. CDR3 size: 17 residues. CDR1 is SGHTA, CDR2 FQGNSA, per germline. The V segment lost 2 bases and the J segment 5 bases; nucleotides outside the gene matches: 9. This chain links TRBV7-2 with TRBJ2-1; 10 nucleotides line up with TRBD2. The TCR sequence derives from a man aged 60 to 75 with acute or convalescent COVID-19. Sequenced: peripheral blood. Here the CDR3 reads CASSLQPSGGLNNEQFF. DNA for the CDR3: TGTGCCAGCAGCTTACAGCCTAGCGGGGGCCTAAACAATGAGCAGTTCTTC.